This T cell receptor beta chain came from a study of OX40 agonist ivuxolimab in advanced cancers. The data were produced by immunoSEQ multiplex PCR, yet TCRdb's version contains in-frame clones alone and is incomplete. The data contain roughly 65,000 clones, around 89% of them singletons. Germline CDR1 is MNHEY and CDR2 is SMNVEV (reference sequence). CDR3 length: 14 amino acids. V shed 4 bases, J shed 6 bases, and the junction held 3 bases outside the gene matches. V usage is TRBV27 and J usage is TRBJ2-1; 10 nucleotides align to TRBD2. The input for sequencing was CD4+ or CD8+ T cells sorted from blood, taken in a trial of the OX40 agonist ivuxolimab. This clonotype was sampled from an adult with an advanced solid tumor such as melanoma, head and neck, liver or kidney cancer. The CDR3 DNA is TGTGCCAGCAGTTCGAGCGGGAGGGCCAATGAGCAGTTCTTC. As protein: CASSSSGRANEQFF.